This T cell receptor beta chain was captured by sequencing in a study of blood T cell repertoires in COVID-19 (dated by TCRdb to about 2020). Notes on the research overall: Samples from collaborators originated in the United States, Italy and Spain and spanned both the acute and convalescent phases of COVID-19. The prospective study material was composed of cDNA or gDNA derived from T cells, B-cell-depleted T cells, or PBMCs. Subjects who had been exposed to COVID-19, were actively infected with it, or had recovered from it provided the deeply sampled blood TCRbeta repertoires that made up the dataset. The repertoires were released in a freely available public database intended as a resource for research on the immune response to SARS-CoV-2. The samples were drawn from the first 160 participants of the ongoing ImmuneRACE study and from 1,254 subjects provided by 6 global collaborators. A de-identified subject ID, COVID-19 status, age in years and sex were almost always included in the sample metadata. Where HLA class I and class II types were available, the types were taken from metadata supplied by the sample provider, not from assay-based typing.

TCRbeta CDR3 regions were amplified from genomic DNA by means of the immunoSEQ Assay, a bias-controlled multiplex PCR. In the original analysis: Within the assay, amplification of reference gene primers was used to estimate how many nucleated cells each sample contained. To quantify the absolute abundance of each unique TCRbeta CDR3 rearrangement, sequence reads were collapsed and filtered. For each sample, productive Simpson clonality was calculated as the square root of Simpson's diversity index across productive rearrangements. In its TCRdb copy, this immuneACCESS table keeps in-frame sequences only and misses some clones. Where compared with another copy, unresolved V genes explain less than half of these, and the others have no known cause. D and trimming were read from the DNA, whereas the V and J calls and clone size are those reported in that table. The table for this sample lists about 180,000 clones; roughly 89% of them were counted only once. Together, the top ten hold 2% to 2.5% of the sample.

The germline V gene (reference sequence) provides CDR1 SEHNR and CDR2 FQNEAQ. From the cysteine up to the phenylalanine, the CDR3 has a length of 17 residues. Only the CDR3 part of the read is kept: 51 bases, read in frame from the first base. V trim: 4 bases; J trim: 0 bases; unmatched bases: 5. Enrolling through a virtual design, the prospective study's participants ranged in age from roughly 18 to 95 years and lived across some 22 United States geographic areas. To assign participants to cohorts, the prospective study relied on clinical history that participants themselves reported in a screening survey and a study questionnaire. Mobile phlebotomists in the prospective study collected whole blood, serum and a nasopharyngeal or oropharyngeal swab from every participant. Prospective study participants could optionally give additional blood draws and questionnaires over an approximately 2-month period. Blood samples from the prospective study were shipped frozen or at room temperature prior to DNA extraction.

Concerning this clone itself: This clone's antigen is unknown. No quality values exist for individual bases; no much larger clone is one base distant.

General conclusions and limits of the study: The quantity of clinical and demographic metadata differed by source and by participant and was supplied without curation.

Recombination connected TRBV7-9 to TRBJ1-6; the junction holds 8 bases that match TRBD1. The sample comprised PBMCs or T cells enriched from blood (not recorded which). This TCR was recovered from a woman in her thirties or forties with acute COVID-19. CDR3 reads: CASSYGQGSSYNSPLHF. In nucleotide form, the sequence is TGTGCCAGCAGCTATGGACAGGGCAGCTCCTATAATTCACCCCTCCACTTT.